Listed below are T cell receptor beta chains from one sample, sequenced in a study of T cell changes during pregnancy in multiple sclerosis. Repertoires were generated with immunoSEQ multiplex PCR, while TCRdb's copy carries only in-frame clones and drops some. The sample shows approximately 25,000 clones, 88% of them seen only once. The source material was CD4+ T cells from peripheral blood mononuclear cells, sampled in the first trimester of pregnancy. Source of these receptors: a female donor in good health, enrolled as a control in a pregnancy study. CDR3s include the opening cysteine and the closing phenylalanine or tryptophan. A D gene is named only where the DNA matches it firmly. Rows may omit the clone size; those that give it use once, few, many or a size class.

J gene: TRBJ2-5; clone size: -; D gene: TRBD2; V gene: TRBV7-9; CDR3 length: 14; CDR3 protein: CASSGLALLKTQYF; CDR3 DNA: TGTGCCAGCAGCGGACTAGCTCTATTGAAGACCCAGTACTTC
J gene: TRBJ2-7; clone size: once; D gene: -; V gene: TRBV21-1; CDR3 length: 14; CDR3 protein: CASSKPAGTYEQYF; CDR3 DNA: TGTGCCAGCAGCAAACCCGCCGGTACCTACGAGCAGTACTTC
J gene: TRBJ2-1; clone size: -; D gene: -; V gene: TRBV30; CDR3 length: 14; CDR3 protein: CAWRSRGSYNEQFF; CDR3 DNA: TGTGCCTGGAGAAGCCGGGGCTCCTACAATGAGCAGTTCTTC
J gene: TRBJ2-3; clone size: -; D gene: TRBD2; V gene: TRBV9; CDR3 length: 16; CDR3 protein: CASSPRTSGSTDTQYF; CDR3 DNA: TGTGCCAGCAGCCCCCGGACTAGCGGAAGCACAGATACGCAGTATTTT
J gene: TRBJ1-5; clone size: -; D gene: -; V gene: TRBV6-1; CDR3 length: 14; CDR3 protein: CASSDILGSQPQHF; CDR3 DNA: TGTGCCAGCAGTGATATTTTGGGCAGCCAGCCCCAGCATTTT
J gene: TRBJ2-3; clone size: -; D gene: TRBD1; V gene: TRBV11-3; CDR3 length: 12; CDR3 protein: CASGTGADTQYF; CDR3 DNA: TGTGCCAGCGGGACAGGGGCAGATACGCAGTATTTT
J gene: TRBJ2-1; clone size: -; D gene: TRBD1; V gene: TRBV4-2; CDR3 length: 18; CDR3 protein: CASSLGTGGSSSYNEQFF; CDR3 DNA: TGTGCCAGCAGCCTCGGGACAGGGGGCTCGAGCTCCTACAATGAGCAGTTCTTC
J gene: TRBJ2-1; clone size: -; D gene: TRBD2; V gene: TRBV5-1; CDR3 length: 16; CDR3 protein: CASSFGGTNSYNEQFF; CDR3 DNA: TGCGCCAGCAGCTTTGGGGGGACTAACTCCTACAATGAGCAGTTCTTC
J gene: TRBJ1-2; clone size: -; D gene: -; V gene: TRBV7-9; CDR3 length: 12; CDR3 protein: CASSFGQNGYTF; CDR3 DNA: TGTGCCAGCAGCTTTGGACAGAATGGCTACACCTTC
J gene: TRBJ2-3; clone size: -; D gene: TRBD1; V gene: TRBV6-1; CDR3 length: 14; CDR3 protein: CASRTTGITDTQYF; CDR3 DNA: TGTGCCAGCAGGACGACAGGGATCACAGATACGCAGTATTTT
J gene: TRBJ2-2; clone size: -; D gene: TRBD2; V gene: TRBV7-6; CDR3 length: 16; CDR3 protein: CASSLVLAGGTGELFF; CDR3 DNA: TGTGCCAGCAGCTTAGTTCTAGCGGGAGGTACCGGGGAGCTGTTTTTT
J gene: TRBJ1-1; clone size: -; D gene: TRBD1; V gene: TRBV5-1; CDR3 length: 14; CDR3 protein: CASSTGQGGTEAFF; CDR3 DNA: TGCGCCAGCAGCACCGGACAGGGAGGCACTGAAGCTTTCTTT
J gene: TRBJ2-2; clone size: -; D gene: -; V gene: TRBV18; CDR3 length: 16; CDR3 protein: CASSPPTGGNTGELFF; CDR3 DNA: TGTGCCAGCTCACCACCAACCGGCGGGAACACCGGGGAGCTGTTTTTT
J gene: TRBJ2-1; clone size: -; D gene: TRBD2; V gene: TRBV28; CDR3 length: 16; CDR3 protein: CASNKMSSGRFDEQFF; CDR3 DNA: TGTGCCAGTAACAAAATGTCTAGCGGGAGATTTGATGAGCAGTTCTTC